The entry below gives a single TCR beta chain sequence along with its context. Its matching antigen is unknown. The CDR3 totals 16 residues. The germline V gene has CDR1 MNHEY and CDR2 SVGAGI. V lost 0 bases, J lost 3 bases, and 1 base stayed unmatched. The naive CD8 fraction comprised CD45RO-negative cells positively selected for CCR7 and excluded terminally differentiated effector memory CD45RA+ cells. These data originate in a study of shared clonotypes between healthy human individuals. Notes on the study in general: Depth of sequencing was expected to influence donor clonotype sharing. Between a handful of donors, naive CD4 clonotypes were shared at a level of about 5%. What limited the represented genetic and exposure-history diversity was the small number of donors.

Execution of the assay was at deep level. This table comes from immunoSEQ multiplex PCR, and its TCRdb copy is limited to in-frame clones, with some not included. The sample has some 740,000 clones; about 91% are singletons. The sample comprised naive CD8+ T cells sorted from blood. This chain connects TRBV6-5 to TRBJ2-2; TRBD2 matches 10 bases. The clonotype comes from a man aged 30 to 45 in good health. CDR3 loop: CASSYSTSGHTGELFF. In DNA form, the CDR3 reads TGTGCCAGCAGTTACTCGACTAGCGGGCACACCGGGGAGCTGTTTTTT.